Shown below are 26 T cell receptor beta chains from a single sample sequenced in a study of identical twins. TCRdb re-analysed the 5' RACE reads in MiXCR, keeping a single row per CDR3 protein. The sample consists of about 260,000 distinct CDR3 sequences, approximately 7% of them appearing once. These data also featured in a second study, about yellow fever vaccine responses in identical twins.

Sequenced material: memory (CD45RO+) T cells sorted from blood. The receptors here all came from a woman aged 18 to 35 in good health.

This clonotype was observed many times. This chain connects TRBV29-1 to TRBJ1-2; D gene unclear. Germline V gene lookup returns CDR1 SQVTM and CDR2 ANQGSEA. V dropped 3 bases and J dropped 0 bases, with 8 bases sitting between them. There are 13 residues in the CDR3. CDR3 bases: TGCAGCGTTGAGAAGGGAGCTAACTATGGCTACACCTTC. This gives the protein CSVEKGANYGYTF.

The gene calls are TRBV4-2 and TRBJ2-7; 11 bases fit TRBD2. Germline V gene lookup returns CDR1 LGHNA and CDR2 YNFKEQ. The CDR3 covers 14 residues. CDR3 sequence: CASPPSGGFYDQYV. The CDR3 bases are TGTGCCAGCCCCCCTAGCGGGGGGTTCTACGATCAGTACGTC.

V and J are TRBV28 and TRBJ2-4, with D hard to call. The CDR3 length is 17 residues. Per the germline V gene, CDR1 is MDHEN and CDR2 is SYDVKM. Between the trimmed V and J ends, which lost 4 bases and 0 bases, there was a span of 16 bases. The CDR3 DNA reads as TGTGCCAGCAGTTCCCCCTCTCGTCCTAGAGCCAAAAACATTCAGTACTTC. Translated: CASSSPSRPRAKNIQYF.

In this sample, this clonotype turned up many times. In DNA, the CDR3 is TGTGCCAGCAAAACGGGTGGGTCTGGAAACACCATATATTTT. Protein product: CASKTGGSGNTIYF. The chain employs TRBV28 and TRBJ1-3; D unresolved. This CDR3 has 14 amino acids. The germline CDR1 and CDR2 sequences are MDHEN and SYDVKM. The V end was cut by 7 bases, the J end by 1 base, with 11 bases between.

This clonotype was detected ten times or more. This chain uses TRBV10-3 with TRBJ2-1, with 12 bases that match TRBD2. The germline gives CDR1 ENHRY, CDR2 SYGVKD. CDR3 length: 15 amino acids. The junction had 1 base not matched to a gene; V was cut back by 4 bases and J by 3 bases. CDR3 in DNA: TGTGCCATCAGTGCGACTAGCGGGAGCTACAATGAGCAGTTCTTC. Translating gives CAISATSGSYNEQFF.

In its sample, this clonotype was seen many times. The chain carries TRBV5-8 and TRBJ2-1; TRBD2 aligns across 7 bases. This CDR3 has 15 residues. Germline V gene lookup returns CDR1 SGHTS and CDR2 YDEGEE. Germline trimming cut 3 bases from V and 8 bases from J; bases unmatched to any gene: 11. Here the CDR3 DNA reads TGTGCCAGCAGCTCTCCTCCGGGACTATCCTATGAGCAGTTCTTC. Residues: CASSSPPGLSYEQFF. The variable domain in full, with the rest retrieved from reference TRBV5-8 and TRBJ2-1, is EAGVTQSPTHLIKTRGQQATLRCSPISGHTSVYWYQQALGLGLQFLLWYDEGEERNRGNFPPRFSGRQFPNYSSELNVNALELEDSALYLCASSSPPGLSYEQFFGPGTRLTVL.

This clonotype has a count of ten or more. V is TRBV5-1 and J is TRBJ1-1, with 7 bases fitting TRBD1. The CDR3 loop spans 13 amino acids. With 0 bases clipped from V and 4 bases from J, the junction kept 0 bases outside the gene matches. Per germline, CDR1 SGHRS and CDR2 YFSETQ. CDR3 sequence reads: CASSLDRGTEAFF. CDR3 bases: TGCGCCAGCAGCTTGGACAGGGGCACTGAAGCTTTCTTT.

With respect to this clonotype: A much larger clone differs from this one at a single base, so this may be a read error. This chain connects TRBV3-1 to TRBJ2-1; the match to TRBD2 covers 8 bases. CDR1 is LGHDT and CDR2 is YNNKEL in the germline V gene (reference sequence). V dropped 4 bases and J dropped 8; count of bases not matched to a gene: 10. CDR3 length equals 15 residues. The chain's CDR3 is CASSPREGRRYEQFF. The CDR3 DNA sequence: TGTGCCAGCAGCCCCCGGGAGGGGCGACGATATGAGCAGTTCTTC.

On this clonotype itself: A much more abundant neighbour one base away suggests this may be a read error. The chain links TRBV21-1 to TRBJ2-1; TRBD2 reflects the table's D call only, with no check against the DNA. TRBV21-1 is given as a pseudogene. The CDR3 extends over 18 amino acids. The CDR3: CASTQRPPGLAADNEQFF. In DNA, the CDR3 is TGTGCCAGCACCCAACGACCCCCGGGACTAGCAGCGGATAATGAGCAGTTCTTC.

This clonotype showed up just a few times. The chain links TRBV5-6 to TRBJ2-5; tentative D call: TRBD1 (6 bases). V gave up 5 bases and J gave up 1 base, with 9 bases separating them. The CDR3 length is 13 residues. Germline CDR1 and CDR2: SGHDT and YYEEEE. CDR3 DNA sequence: TGTGCCAGCAGGGTACAGGGCCAAGAGACCCAGTACTTC. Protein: CASRVQGQETQYF.

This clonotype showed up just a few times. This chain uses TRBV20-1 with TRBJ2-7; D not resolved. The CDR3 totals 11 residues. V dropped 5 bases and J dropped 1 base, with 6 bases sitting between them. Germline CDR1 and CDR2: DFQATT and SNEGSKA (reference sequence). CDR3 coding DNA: TGCAGTGCTCACGGGTCCTACGAGCAGTACGTC. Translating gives CSAHGSYEQYV.

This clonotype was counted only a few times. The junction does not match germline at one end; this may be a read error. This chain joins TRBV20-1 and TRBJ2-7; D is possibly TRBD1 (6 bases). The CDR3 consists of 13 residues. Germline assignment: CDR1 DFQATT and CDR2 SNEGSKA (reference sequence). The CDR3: CSARDGTTYEQYF. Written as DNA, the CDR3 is TGCAGTGCCAGAGACGGGACAACCTACGAGCAGTACTTC.

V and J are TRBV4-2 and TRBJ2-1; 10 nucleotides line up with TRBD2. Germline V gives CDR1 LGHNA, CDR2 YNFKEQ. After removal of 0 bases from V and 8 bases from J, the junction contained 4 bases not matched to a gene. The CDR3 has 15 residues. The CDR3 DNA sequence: TGTGCCAGCAGCCAAGAAAGCGGGGGGGCTGATGAGCAGTTCTTC. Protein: CASSQESGGADEQFF.

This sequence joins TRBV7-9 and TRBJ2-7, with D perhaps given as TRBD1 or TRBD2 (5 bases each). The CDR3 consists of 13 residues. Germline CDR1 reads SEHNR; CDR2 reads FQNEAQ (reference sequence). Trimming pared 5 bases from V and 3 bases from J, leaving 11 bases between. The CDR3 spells CASSPGRDYEQYF. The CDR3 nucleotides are TGTGCCAGCAGCCCGGGACGAGACTACGAGCAGTACTTC.

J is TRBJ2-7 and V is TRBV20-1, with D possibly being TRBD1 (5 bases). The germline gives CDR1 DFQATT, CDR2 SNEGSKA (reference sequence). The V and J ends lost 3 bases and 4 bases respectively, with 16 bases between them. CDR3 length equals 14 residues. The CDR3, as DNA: TGCAGTGCTAGTCGACAGACGGGTAATTACGAGCAGTACGTC. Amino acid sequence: CSASRQTGNYEQYV.

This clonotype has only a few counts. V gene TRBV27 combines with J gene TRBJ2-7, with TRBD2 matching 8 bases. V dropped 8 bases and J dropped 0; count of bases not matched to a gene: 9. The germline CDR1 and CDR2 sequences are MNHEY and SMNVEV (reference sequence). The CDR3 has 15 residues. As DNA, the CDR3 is TGTGCCAGCTCCTCGGCTAGCGGGTTCTCCTACGAGCAGTACTTC. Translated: CASSSASGFSYEQYF.

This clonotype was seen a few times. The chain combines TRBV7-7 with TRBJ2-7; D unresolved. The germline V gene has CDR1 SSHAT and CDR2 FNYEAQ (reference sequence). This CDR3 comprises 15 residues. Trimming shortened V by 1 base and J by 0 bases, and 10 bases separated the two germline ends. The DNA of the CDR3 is TGTGCCAGCAGCTTAGTTGCAGGTAGCTCCTACGAGCAGTACGTC. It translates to CASSLVAGSSYEQYV.

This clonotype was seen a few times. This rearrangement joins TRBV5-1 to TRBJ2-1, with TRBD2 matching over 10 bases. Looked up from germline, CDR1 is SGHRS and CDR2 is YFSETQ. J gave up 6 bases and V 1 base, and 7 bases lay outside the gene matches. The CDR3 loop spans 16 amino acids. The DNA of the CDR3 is TGCGCCAGCAGCTTGTACCCAGCGGGAGGGGTCAATGAGCAGTTCTTC. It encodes CASSLYPAGGVNEQFF.

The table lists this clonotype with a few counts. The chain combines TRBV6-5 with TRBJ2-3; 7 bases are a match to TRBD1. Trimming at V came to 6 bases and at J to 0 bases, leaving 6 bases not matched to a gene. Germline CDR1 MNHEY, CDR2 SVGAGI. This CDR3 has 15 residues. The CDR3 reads CASRLDRASTDTQYF. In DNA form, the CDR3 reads TGTGCCAGCAGACTCGACAGGGCGAGCACAGATACGCAGTATTTT.

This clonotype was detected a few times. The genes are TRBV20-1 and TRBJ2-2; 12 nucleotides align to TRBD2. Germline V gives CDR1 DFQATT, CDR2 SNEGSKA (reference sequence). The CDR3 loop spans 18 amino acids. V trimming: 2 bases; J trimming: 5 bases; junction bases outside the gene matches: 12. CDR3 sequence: CSARSGLAGARRTGELFF. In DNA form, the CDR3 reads TGCAGTGCTAGATCGGGACTAGCGGGCGCCCGCCGGACCGGGGAGCTGTTTTTT.

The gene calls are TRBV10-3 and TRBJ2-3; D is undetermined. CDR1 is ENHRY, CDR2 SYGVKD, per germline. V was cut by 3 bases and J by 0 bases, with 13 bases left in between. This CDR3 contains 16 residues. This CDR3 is CAISDKDPVSTDTQYF. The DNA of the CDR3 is TGTGCCATCAGTGATAAGGACCCAGTAAGCACAGATACGCAGTATTTT.

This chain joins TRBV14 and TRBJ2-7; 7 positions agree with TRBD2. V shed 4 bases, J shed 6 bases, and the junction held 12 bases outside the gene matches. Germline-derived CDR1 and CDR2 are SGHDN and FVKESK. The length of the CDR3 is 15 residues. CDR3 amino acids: CASSLQAGRTSEQYF. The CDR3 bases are TGTGCCAGCAGCCTTCAAGCGGGACGGACCTCCGAGCAGTACTTC. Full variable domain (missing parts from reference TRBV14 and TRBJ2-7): EAGVTQFPSHSVIEKGQTVTLRCDPISGHDNLYWYRRVMGKEIKFLLHFVKESKQDESGMPNNRFLAERTGGTYSTLKVQPAELEDSGVYFCASSLQAGRTSEQYFGPGTRLTVT.

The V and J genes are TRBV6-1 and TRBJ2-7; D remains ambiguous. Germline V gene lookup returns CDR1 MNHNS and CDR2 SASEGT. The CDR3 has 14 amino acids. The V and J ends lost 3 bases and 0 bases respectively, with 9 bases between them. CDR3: CASSEDRDSYEQYF. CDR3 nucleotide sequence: TGTGCCAGCAGTGAGGACCGAGACTCCTACGAGCAGTACTTC.

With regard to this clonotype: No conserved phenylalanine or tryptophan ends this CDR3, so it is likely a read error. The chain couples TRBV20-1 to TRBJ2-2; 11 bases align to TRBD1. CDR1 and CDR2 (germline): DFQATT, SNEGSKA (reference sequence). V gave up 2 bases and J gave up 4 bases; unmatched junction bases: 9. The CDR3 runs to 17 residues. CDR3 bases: TGCAGTGCTAGAATAACAGGACAGGGGGCCACCACCGGGGAGCTGTTTTCA. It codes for CSARITGQGATTGELFS.

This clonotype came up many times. For the CDR3, the DNA is TGTGCCAGCTCCCCGGCGTGGCGGACGAACACTGAAGCTTTCTTT. It encodes CASSPAWRTNTEAFF. The chain employs TRBV28 and TRBJ1-1; D remains ambiguous. Germline V gene data show CDR1 as MDHEN and CDR2 as SYDVKM. There are 15 residues in the CDR3. V gave up 8 bases and J gave up 1 base, with 17 bases separating them.

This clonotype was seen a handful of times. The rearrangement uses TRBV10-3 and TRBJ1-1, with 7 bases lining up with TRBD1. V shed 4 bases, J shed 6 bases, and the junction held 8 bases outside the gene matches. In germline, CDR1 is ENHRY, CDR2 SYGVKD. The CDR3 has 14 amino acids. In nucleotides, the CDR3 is TGTGCCATCAGTGGTGGGTACACAGGGGCTGAAGCTTTCTTT. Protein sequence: CAISGGYTGAEAFF.